This T cell receptor (beta chain) was sequenced in a study of regulatory T cells in long-lasting Graves disease. For TCR beta, libraries came from iRepertoire HTBI primers and Arm-PCR of CDR3 regions. TCRdb reprocessed the multiplex PCR reads with MiXCR, giving one entry per CDR3 protein. This table has hundreds of thousands of distinct CDR3 sequences, under 25% appearing once. Indicated time point: persistent/refractory GD, antithyroid drugs over 5 years with positive TRAb. RNA from PBMCs was the source of the TCR library. This clonotype was observed a few times. No antigen is known for it. Points from the study as a whole: Few sampled subjects may have lowered accuracy. Only peripheral blood was studied, not thyroid tissue.

The sequencing here drew on peripheral blood mononuclear cells (PBMCs), taken when the disease was refractory, from a patient treated with antithyroid drugs. The sequence was collected from a female donor with Graves disease.

CDR3 sequence: CSATPKTSGDGRTQYF. CDR3 bases: TGCAGTGCTACTCCAAAGACTAGCGGGGACGGAAGGACCCAGTACTTC. The genes are TRBV20-1 and TRBJ2-5; the match to TRBD2 covers 11 bases. CDR3 size: 16 residues. Per the germline V gene, CDR1 is DFQATT and CDR2 is SNEGSKA (reference sequence). The V segment lost 4 bases and the J segment 7 bases; nucleotides outside the gene matches: 14.